These 14 T cell receptor beta chains came from one sample sequenced in a study of early T cells in non-severe SARS-CoV-2 infection. TCRdb recomputed calls from the 5' RACE reads with MiXCR, one row per CDR3 protein. The profile shows 55,000 to 80,000 distinct CDR3 sequences, roughly 11% of them singletons. The sequencing input was whole blood. These receptors were taken from an adult who was a healthcare worker with PCR-confirmed SARS-CoV-2 infection or an uninfected control (not recorded which).

The chain recombines TRBV13 with TRBJ1-1, with D perhaps matching TRBD1 (5 bases). This CDR3 is built from 14 residues. V lost 0 bases and J lost 6, with 11 bases in between. Germline V gene sequence: CDR1 PRHDT, CDR2 FYEKMQ (reference sequence). The CDR3 protein is CASSLGQGVSEAFF. Written as DNA, the CDR3 is TGTGCCAGCAGCTTAGGGCAGGGAGTATCTGAAGCTTTCTTT.

Many counts were recorded for this clonotype. The chain couples TRBV12-3 or TRBV12-4 to TRBJ2-1; unclear D gene. V lost 5 bases to trimming and J lost 5 bases, with 10 bases between them. The CDR3 length is 13 residues. The CDR3 is CASSGPVHNEQFF. The CDR3 DNA reads TGTGCCAGCAGTGGCCCCGTTCACAATGAGCAGTTCTTC.

This clonotype was seen repeatedly, ten times or more. The chain combines TRBV5-4 with TRBJ2-5; 7 bases align to TRBD2. The CDR3 extends over 16 amino acids. The J segment lost 1 base and the V segment lost 4 bases, leaving 10 bases of the junction unmatched. In germline, CDR1 is SGHNT, CDR2 YYREEE (reference sequence). CDR3 coding DNA: TGTGCCAGCAGCCCAAAAGCGGGGAGGGGCCAAGAGACCCAGTACTTC. As protein: CASSPKAGRGQETQYF. The full variable domain, rest sourced from reference TRBV5-4 and TRBJ2-5, is ETGVTQSPTHLIKTRGQQVTLRCSSQSGHNTVSWYQQALGQGPQFIFQYYREEENGRGNFPPRFSGLQFPNYSSELNVNALELDDSALYLCASSPKAGRGQETQYFGPGTRLLVL.

This clonotype was counted many times. The chain carries TRBV6-5 and TRBJ1-6; the match to TRBD1 covers 10 bases. The V segment lost 10 bases and the J segment 9 bases; nucleotides outside the gene matches: 12. Germline V CDR1 and CDR2: MNHEY, SVGAGI. CDR3 length equals 15 residues. In DNA, the CDR3 is TGTGCCACCAAGGCGACCGGGACAGGGGTTTCACCCCTCCACTTT. Encoded protein: CATKATGTGVSPLHF.

This clonotype was seen a handful of times. In DNA, the CDR3 is TGTGCCAGCAGCCAAGATAGCGGGAGGCCAGATACGCAGTATTTT. It encodes CASSQDSGRPDTQYF. This rearrangement joins TRBV4-2 to TRBJ2-3, with 10 nucleotides matching TRBD2. CDR3 length: 15 residues. Germline CDR1 LGHNA, CDR2 YNFKEQ. The ends lost 0 bases at V and 4 bases at J; junction bases unmatched: 1.

At least ten counts were recorded for this clonotype. V is TRBV7-3 and J is TRBJ1-2; a weak D match, TRBD1 (6 bases). The CDR3 has 13 residues. Trimming removed 3 bases from V and 10 bases from J, with 15 bases in between. CDR1 and CDR2 (germline): SGHTA, FQGTGA. The CDR3 sequence is CASSFNEQGLYTF. CDR3 DNA: TGTGCCAGCAGCTTCAACGAACAGGGCCTCTACACCTTC.

This rearrangement joins TRBV19 to TRBJ2-1; D is ambiguous. The germline V gene has CDR1 LNHDA and CDR2 SQIVND (reference sequence). V lost 5 bases and J lost 0, with 8 bases in between. The CDR3 is 14 residues long. CDR3 sequence: CASSVSSSYNEQFF. The CDR3 DNA reads as TGTGCCAGTAGTGTATCAAGCTCCTACAATGAGCAGTTCTTC.

The V call is TRBV12-3 or TRBV12-4, the J call TRBJ1-5; D is uncertain. V was pared by 4 bases and J by 4 bases, with 11 bases between. The length of the CDR3 is 14 residues. The CDR3 nucleotides are TGTGCCAGCAGTTCCAGTTTCTGGAATCAGCCCCAGCATTTT. This encodes CASSSSFWNQPQHF.

This clonotype came up many times. The V and J genes are TRBV10-2 and TRBJ2-7, with TRBD2 as a possible D gene (6 bases). Germline assignment: CDR1 WSHSY and CDR2 SAAADI. The CDR3 loop spans 15 amino acids. V was cut by 3 bases and J by 0 bases, with 12 bases left in between. The CDR3 is CASSDSSASSYEQYF. CDR3 coding DNA: TGCGCCAGCAGTGACTCTAGCGCGAGCTCCTACGAGCAGTACTTC.

This sequence joins TRBV10-2 and TRBJ2-3; TRBD1 matches at 8 bases. V shed 9 bases and J 0 bases; nucleotides not matched to a gene: 11. Germline V lookup: CDR1 WSHSY, CDR2 SAAADI. This CDR3 has 16 residues. The CDR3: CARLDKGQESTDTQYF. The CDR3 coding sequence is TGCGCCAGGCTGGACAAGGGACAGGAGAGCACAGATACGCAGTATTTT.

The sample holds many counts of this clonotype. The chain employs TRBV12-3 or TRBV12-4 and TRBJ2-1, with 11 bases lining up with TRBD2. V gave up 6 bases and J gave up 7 bases; unmatched junction bases: 8. CDR3 length: 15 residues. The CDR3 sequence is CASRGSSGRLNEQFF. As DNA, the CDR3 is TGTGCCAGCAGGGGGTCTAGCGGGAGGCTGAATGAGCAGTTCTTC.

This chain uses TRBV28 with TRBJ2-3; TRBD1 is a possible D gene (6 bases). Germline CDR1 reads MDHEN; CDR2 reads SYDVKM. This CDR3 is 14 amino acids long. V shed 3 bases and J shed 2 bases, with 9 bases lying between them. In nucleotides, the CDR3 is TGTGCCAGCAGTTTCGGACAGAACACAGATACGCAGTATTTT. It codes for CASSFGQNTDTQYF.

To note about this clonotype: At one boundary the junction diverges from the germline segment, which might be a read error. J is TRBJ1-5 and V is TRBV19; D remains ambiguous. The CDR3 is 14 amino acids. Germline CDR1 LNHDA, CDR2 SQIVND (reference sequence). The CDR3 coding sequence is TGTGCCAGTAGTATCCTCAGTAGCAATCAGCCTCAGCATTTT. Residues: CASSILSSNQPQHF. Full variable domain (remainder filled in from reference TRBV19 and TRBJ1-5): DGGITQSPKYLFRKEGQNVTLSCEQNLNHDAMYWYRQDPGQGLRLIYYSQIVNDFQKGDIAEGYSVSREKKESFPLTVTSAQKNPTAFYLCASSILSSNQPQHFGDGTRLSIL.

The chain carries TRBV14 and TRBJ1-3; D is uncertain. Per germline, CDR1 SGHDN and CDR2 FVKESK. The CDR3 spans 14 residues. Trimming removed 4 bases at V and 0 bases at J, with 7 bases between. The CDR3 sequence: CASSRGISGNTIYF. CDR3 bases: TGTGCCAGCAGCCGAGGGATCTCTGGAAACACCATATATTTT.